The text below deals with one TCR beta chain. This sample is drawn from a study of blood T cell repertoires in COVID-19. Study details: Some COVID-19 samples were acute and others convalescent; all came from the United States, Italy and Spain. PBMCs, B-cell-depleted T cells, or T cells provided the cDNA or gDNA that made up the material.

CDR3 size: 13 residues. Trimming shortened V by 3 bases and J by 4 bases, and 10 bases separated the two germline ends. Germline CDR1 GTSNPN, CDR2 SVGIG (reference sequence). Authors' processing steps: Amplification of reference gene primers provided the estimated nucleated cell counts. Here immunoSEQ multiplex PCR was the method, and the copy in TCRdb shows in-frame clones only, minus some. That table is the source of V, J and clone size, and D and trimming were worked out from the DNA. The profile covers more than 140,000 clones, with around 84% appearing a single time and roughly 8% taken by the ten largest.

The chain links TRBV30 to TRBJ1-5; D might be TRBD1 (5 bases). The clonotype was recovered from an older woman with acute or convalescent COVID-19. Material: peripheral blood. In DNA, the CDR3 is TGTGCCTGGAGGGGGACTCTAAATCAGCCCCAGCATTTT. Its translation is CAWRGTLNQPQHF.